Below, 8 T cell receptor beta chains from the same sample are listed, as sequenced in a study of T cell responses to AZD1222 COVID-19 vaccine. Some clones are missing from TCRdb's copy, which holds only in-frame ones; the method was immunoSEQ multiplex PCR. The table has more than 150,000 clones, 90% to 95% seen once. The input for sequencing was peripheral blood, taken 28 days after the second AZD1222 dose. The receptors shown here come from an adult who received the AZD1222 COVID-19 vaccine.

This chain uses TRBV5-1 with TRBJ1-1, with 9 bases aligning to TRBD1. The CDR3 consists of 18 residues. In germline, CDR1 is SGHRS, CDR2 YFSETQ. Unmatched junction bases numbered 13, after V lost 3 bases and J lost 1 base. CDR3 sequence reads: CASSWRLTGGVGNTEAFF. The CDR3 nucleotides read TGCGCCAGCAGCTGGAGACTCACAGGGGGCGTGGGGAACACTGAAGCTTTCTTT.

The chain employs TRBV20-1 and TRBJ2-5; D not resolved. The CDR3 sequence is 11 residues long. The V gene lost 0 bases and the J gene lost 4 bases, with 3 bases spanning the gap. CDR1 DFQATT and CDR2 SNEGSKA come from the germline V gene (reference sequence). The DNA of the CDR3 is TGCAGTGCTAGAGAAGGAGAGACCCAGTACTTC. Translating it yields CSAREGETQYF.

The chain links TRBV24-1 to TRBJ1-1; TRBD1 aligns across 10 bases. In germline, CDR1 is KGHDR, CDR2 SFDVKD. This CDR3 spans 13 amino acids. After removal of 3 bases from V and 10 bases from J, the junction contained 4 bases not matched to a gene. The CDR3: CATSDNDRGPAFF. The DNA for the CDR3 is TGTGCCACCAGTGATAATGACAGGGGGCCAGCTTTCTTT.

The chain is built from TRBV12-3 or TRBV12-4 and TRBJ1-4; D remains unclear. The CDR3 loop spans 11 amino acids. The V and J ends lost 3 bases and 7 bases respectively, with 3 bases between them. The CDR3 reads CASSFGEKLFF. DNA for the CDR3: TGTGCCAGCAGTTTTGGTGAAAAACTGTTTTTT.

This chain connects TRBV10-3 to TRBJ1-2; D remains ambiguous. The V gene lost 3 bases and the J gene lost 3 bases, with 11 bases spanning the gap. Per the germline V gene, CDR1 is ENHRY and CDR2 is SYGVKD. The CDR3 extends over 14 amino acids. CDR3 in DNA: TGTGCCATCAGTGACCTAAGCGCTTACTATGGCTACACCTTC. It translates to CAISDLSAYYGYTF.

The chain uses TRBV9 and TRBJ1-6; 7 bases match TRBD1. This CDR3 has 15 residues. Germline V CDR1 and CDR2: SGDLS, YYNGEE. The V segment lost 3 bases and the J segment 14 bases; nucleotides outside the gene matches: 14. This chain's CDR3 is CASSAGTEIRVALHF. The CDR3 bases are TGTGCCAGCAGCGCCGGGACAGAAATCCGTGTGGCCCTCCACTTT.

The J gene is TRBJ1-2, the V gene TRBV19, with D hard to call. The V end was cut by 3 bases, the J end by 7 bases, with 6 bases between. Looked up from germline, CDR1 is LNHDA and CDR2 is SQIVND (reference sequence). The CDR3 runs to 11 residues. CDR3 amino acids: CASSIGSGYTF. CDR3 nucleotide sequence: TGTGCCAGTAGTATCGGTTCTGGCTACACCTTC.

The V call is TRBV7-9, the J call TRBJ2-5; D uncertain. Germline CDR1 reads SEHNR; CDR2 reads FQNEAQ (reference sequence). Trimming shortened V by 6 bases and J by 3 bases, and 2 bases separated the two germline ends. CDR3 length: 10 amino acids. The CDR3 reads CASSEETQYF. Written as DNA, the CDR3 is TGTGCCAGCAGTGAAGAGACCCAGTACTTC. The full variable domain, with the rest looked up from reference TRBV7-9 and TRBJ2-5, is DTGVSQNPRHKITKRGQNVTFRCDPISEHNRLYWYRQTLGQGPEFLTYFQNEAQLEKSRLLSDRFSAERPKGSFSTLEIQRTEQGDSAMYLCASSEETQYFGPGTRLLVL.